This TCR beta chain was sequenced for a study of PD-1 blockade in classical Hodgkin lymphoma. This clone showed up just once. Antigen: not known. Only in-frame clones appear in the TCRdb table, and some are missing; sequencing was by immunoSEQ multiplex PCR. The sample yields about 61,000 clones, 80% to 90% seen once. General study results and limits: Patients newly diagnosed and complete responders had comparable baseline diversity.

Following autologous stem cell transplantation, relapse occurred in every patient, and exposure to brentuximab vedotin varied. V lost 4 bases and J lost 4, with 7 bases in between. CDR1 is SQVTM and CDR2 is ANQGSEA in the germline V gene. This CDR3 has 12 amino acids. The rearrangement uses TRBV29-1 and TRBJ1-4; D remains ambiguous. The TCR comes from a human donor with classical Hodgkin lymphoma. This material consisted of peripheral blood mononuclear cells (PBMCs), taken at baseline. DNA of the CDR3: TGCAGCGTTGGTCTCGGTAATGAAAAACTGTTTTTT. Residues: CSVGLGNEKLFF.